This T cell receptor beta chain was obtained from a study of cytomegalovirus exposure and HLA in healthy donors. Healthy bone marrow donors made up the donors. CDR1 and CDR2 from the germline V gene are MNHNS and SASEGT. V was pared by 6 bases and J by 1 base, with 12 bases between. This CDR3 contains 14 residues. Details on this clone: Its specificity is unknown.

Study observations and caveats: Some TCR beta chains (about 180 of them) were listed as cytomegalovirus-associated. Among CMV-associated TCR beta chains, most appeared HLA-restricted in a later analysis.

The PCR ran on 60 Vbeta and 13 Jbeta primers. The table came from immunoSEQ multiplex PCR; TCRdb's copy has only in-frame clones and leaves some out. The sample carries about 110,000 clones, around four fifths recorded once. V usage is TRBV6-1 and J usage is TRBJ1-1; D unresolved. Sequenced: PBMCs. This clonotype was sampled from a man between 50 and 59 years old in good health and CMV-seronegative. The CDR3 spells CASRESVGNTEAFF. The CDR3 DNA follows: TGTGCCAGCAGGGAAAGCGTGGGGAACACTGAAGCTTTCTTT.